Shown below are 4 T cell receptor beta chains from a single sample sequenced in a study of blood T cell repertoires in COVID-19. The method was immunoSEQ multiplex PCR; TCRdb's version includes in-frame clones alone and lacks a portion of them. The sample lists 310,000 or so clones; roughly nine tenths were seen once. The source material was peripheral blood. The receptor set was obtained from a woman aged 25 to 39 with COVID-19, enrolled during active disease.

V and J are TRBV5-3 and TRBJ2-2; possibly TRBD2 for D (5 bases). TRBV5-3 is identified as an open reading frame with a role that is uncertain. This CDR3 region has 13 residues. The ends were cut back, 5 bases at V and 5 bases at J, with 10 bases in the middle. The CDR3 DNA reads as TGTGCCAGAAGACGAGGGCCAACCGGGGAGCTGTTTTTT. Translated: CARRRGPTGELFF.

The rearrangement joins TRBV7-2 to TRBJ1-6, with 8 bases matching TRBD1. The CDR3 sequence is 14 residues long. Germline V lookup: CDR1 SGHTA, CDR2 FQGNSA. Germline trimming cut 4 bases from V and 10 bases from J; bases unmatched to any gene: 6. Written as DNA, the CDR3 is TGTGCCAGCAGCTCCGGACAGGGAGGCTCACCCCTCCACTTT. Translating gives CASSSGQGGSPLHF. Together with reference TRBV7-2 and TRBJ1-6, the CDR3 gives the full variable domain: GAGVSQSPSNKVTEKGKDVELRCDPISGHTALYWYRQSLGQGLEFLIYFQGNSAPDKSGLPSDRFSAERTGGSVSTLTIQRTQQEDSAVYLCASSSGQGGSPLHFGNGTRLTVT.

The chain uses TRBV7-2 and TRBJ2-4; 15 bases map to TRBD2. Per the germline V gene, CDR1 is SGHTA and CDR2 is FQGNSA. The J segment lost 0 bases and the V segment lost 2 bases, leaving 5 bases of the junction unmatched. This CDR3 comprises 19 residues. This CDR3 reads CASSLWTSGRDVAKNIQYF. The CDR3 DNA reads as TGTGCCAGCAGCTTATGGACTAGCGGGAGGGACGTAGCCAAAAACATTCAGTACTTC. The full variable domain, with the rest looked up from reference TRBV7-2 and TRBJ2-4, is GAGVSQSPSNKVTEKGKDVELRCDPISGHTALYWYRQSLGQGLEFLIYFQGNSAPDKSGLPSDRFSAERTGGSVSTLTIQRTQQEDSAVYLCASSLWTSGRDVAKNIQYFGAGTRLSVL.

This rearrangement joins TRBV4-1 to TRBJ2-7; possibly TRBD2 for D (5 bases). Germline V gene lookup returns CDR1 MGHRA and CDR2 YSYEKL. This CDR3 is 16 amino acids long. Trimming shortened V by 0 bases and J by 0 bases, and 12 bases separated the two germline ends. The CDR3 bases are TGCGCCAGCAGCCAAGACCAGCGAGAGGGCTCCTACGAGCAGTACTTC. Translating it yields CASSQDQREGSYEQYF.